One and the same sample provided the 2 T cell receptor beta chains below, sequenced in a study of technical replicates of blood from a handful of donors. Data came from immunoSEQ multiplex PCR; TCRdb stores just in-frame clones and leaves some out. The sample shows about 76,000 clones, approximately 94% of them seen only once. What was sequenced was T cells isolated from PBMCs. These receptors came from a human donor in good health.

V and J are TRBV30 and TRBJ1-1, with TRBD1 matching 8 bases. Germline loops: CDR1 GTSNPN, CDR2 SVGIG (reference sequence). After removal of 5 bases from V and 0 bases from J, the junction contained 8 bases not matched to a gene. The CDR3 is made up of 15 amino acids. CDR3 in amino acids: CAWYPGGIMNTEAFF. Written as DNA, the CDR3 is TGTGCCTGGTACCCAGGGGGCATCATGAACACTGAAGCTTTCTTT.

The rearrangement links TRBV9 to TRBJ1-1; TRBD1 matches at 7 bases. The CDR3 is 16 amino acids. The V gene's germline CDR1 is SGDLS and CDR2 YYNGEE. The V segment lost 4 bases and the J segment 1 base; nucleotides outside the gene matches: 10. DNA for the CDR3: TGTGCCAGCAGCTCAAATCCATACAGGGGGAACACTGAAGCTTTCTTT. Translation gives CASSSNPYRGNTEAFF.